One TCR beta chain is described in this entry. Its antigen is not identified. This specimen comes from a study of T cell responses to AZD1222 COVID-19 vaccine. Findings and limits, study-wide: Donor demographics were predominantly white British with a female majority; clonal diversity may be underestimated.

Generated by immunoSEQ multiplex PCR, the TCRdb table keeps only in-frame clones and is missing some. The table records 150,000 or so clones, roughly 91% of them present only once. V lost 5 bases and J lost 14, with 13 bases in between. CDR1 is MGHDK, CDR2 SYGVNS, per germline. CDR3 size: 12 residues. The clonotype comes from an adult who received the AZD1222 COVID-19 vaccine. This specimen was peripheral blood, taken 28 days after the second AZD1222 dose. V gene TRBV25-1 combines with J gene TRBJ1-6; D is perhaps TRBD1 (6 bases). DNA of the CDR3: TGTGCCAGCAGTCCCGAGGGGGAGACCCTCCACTTT. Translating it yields CASSPEGETLHF.